This T cell receptor beta chain was sequenced for a study of PD-1 blockade in mismatch repair-deficient tumors. The CDR3 covers 17 residues. Specified time point: 10-day in vitro stimulation with candidate neoantigen peptide 7. Clone fold changes were calculated against an identical culture without peptide. Here immunoSEQ multiplex PCR was the method, and the copy in TCRdb shows in-frame clones only, minus some. The table has some 10,000 clones, 88% seen once. This clone was recorded only once. Its antigen is undetermined. The material was cells cultured in vitro, obtained from a patient treated with pembrolizumab. This chain links TRBV1 with TRBJ1-1. TRBV1 is designated a pseudogene. This sequence originates from an adult with mismatch repair-deficient cancer. The chain's CDR3 is CTSSQGRREDVLTEAFF. CDR3 nucleotide sequence: TGCACCAGCAGCCAAGGACGGAGGGAGGATGTATTAACTGAAGCTTTCTTT.